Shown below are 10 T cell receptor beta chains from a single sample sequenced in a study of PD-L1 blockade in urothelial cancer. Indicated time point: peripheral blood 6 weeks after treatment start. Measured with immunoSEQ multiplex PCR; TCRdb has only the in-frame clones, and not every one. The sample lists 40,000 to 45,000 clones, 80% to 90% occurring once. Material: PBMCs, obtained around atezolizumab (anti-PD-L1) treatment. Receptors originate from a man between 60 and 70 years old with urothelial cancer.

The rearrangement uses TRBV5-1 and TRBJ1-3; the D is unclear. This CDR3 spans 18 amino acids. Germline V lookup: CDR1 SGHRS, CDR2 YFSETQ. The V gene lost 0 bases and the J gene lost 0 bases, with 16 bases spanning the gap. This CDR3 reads CASSLGGQVILSGNTIYF. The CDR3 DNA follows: TGCGCCAGCAGCTTGGGTGGCCAGGTTATTCTCTCTGGAAACACCATATATTTT.

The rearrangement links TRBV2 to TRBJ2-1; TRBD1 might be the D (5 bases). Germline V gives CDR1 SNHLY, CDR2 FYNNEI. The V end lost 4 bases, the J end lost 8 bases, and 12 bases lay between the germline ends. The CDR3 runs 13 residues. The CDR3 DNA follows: TGTGCCAGCAGTGGGCGACAGTCCGATGAGCAGTTCTTC. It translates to CASSGRQSDEQFF.

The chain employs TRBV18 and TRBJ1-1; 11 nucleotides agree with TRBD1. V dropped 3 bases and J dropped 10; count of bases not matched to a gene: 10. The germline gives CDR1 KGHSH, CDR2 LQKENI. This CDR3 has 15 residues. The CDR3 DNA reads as TGTGCCAGCTCACCGGGACAGGGGGGCCAGAGTGGAGCTTTCTTT. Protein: CASSPGQGGQSGAFF.

CDR3 sequence (DNA): TGTGCCAGCAAGGGACAGACGAACACTGAAGCTTTCTTT. This encodes CASKGQTNTEAFF. The chain links TRBV2 to TRBJ1-1; 7 bases match TRBD1. The CDR3 consists of 13 residues. Germline loops: CDR1 SNHLY, CDR2 FYNNEI. V shed 7 bases, J shed 1 base, and the junction held 3 bases outside the gene matches.

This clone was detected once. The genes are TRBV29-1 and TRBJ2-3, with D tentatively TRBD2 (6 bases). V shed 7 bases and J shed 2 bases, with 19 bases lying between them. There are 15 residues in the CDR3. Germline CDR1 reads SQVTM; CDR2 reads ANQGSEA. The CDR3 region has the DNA TGCAGCGGTGACTCGGATAGCGGATACACAGATACGCAGTATTTT. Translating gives CSGDSDSGYTDTQYF.

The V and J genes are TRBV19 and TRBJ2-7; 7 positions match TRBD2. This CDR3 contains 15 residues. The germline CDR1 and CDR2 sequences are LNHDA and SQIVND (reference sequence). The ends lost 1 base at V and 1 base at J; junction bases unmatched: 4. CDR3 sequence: CASSIGGGGSYEQYF. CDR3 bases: TGTGCCAGTAGTATAGGCGGCGGGGGATCCTACGAGCAGTACTTC.

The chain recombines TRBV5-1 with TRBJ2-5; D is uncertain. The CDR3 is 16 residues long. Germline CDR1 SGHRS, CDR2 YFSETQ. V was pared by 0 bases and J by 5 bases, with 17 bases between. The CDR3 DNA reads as TGCGCCAGCAGCTTGGCCACCAGTTCTCCCGGGGAGACCCAGTACTTC. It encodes CASSLATSSPGETQYF.

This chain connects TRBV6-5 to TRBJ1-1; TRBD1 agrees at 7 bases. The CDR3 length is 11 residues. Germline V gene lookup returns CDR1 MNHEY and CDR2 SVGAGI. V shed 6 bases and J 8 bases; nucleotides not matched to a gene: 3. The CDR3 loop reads CASRTGLEAFF. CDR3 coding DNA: TGTGCCAGCAGGACAGGGTTGGAAGCTTTCTTT.

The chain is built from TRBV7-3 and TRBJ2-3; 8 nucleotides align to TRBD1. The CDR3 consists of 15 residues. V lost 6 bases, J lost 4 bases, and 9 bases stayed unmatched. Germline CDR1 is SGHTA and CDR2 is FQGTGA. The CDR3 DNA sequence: TGTGCCAGCAGTAGGGGCGGACAGGGAGCAGATACGCAGTATTTT. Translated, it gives CASSRGGQGADTQYF.

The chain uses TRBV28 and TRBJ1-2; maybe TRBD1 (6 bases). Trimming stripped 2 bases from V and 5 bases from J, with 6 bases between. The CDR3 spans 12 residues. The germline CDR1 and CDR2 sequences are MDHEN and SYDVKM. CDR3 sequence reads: CASSLGQYGYTF. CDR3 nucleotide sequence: TGTGCCAGCAGTTTAGGACAGTATGGCTACACCTTC.